Each of the 30 T cell receptor beta chains below was sequenced from the same sample in a study of cytomegalovirus exposure and HLA in healthy donors. Primers: 60 Vbeta forward and 13 Jbeta reverse. Clones were sequenced by immunoSEQ multiplex PCR, and TCRdb holds only the in-frame ones, with some missing. The repertoire includes roughly 99,000 clones, around 67% of them detected once, and 13% to 15% sits in the top ten. Source material: PBMCs. These receptors were collected from a woman between 35 and 50 years old in good health and CMV-seropositive.

The rearrangement links TRBV4-3 to TRBJ1-2, with 7 bases matching TRBD1. With V trimmed by 2 bases and J by 5 bases, 5 bases remained unmatched. CDR3 length: 14 amino acids. Germline V gene data show CDR1 as LGHNA and CDR2 as YSLEER. The CDR3 loop reads CASSQTGTAYGYTF. Here the CDR3 DNA reads TGCGCCAGCAGCCAAACCGGGACAGCATATGGCTACACCTTC.

The CDR3 DNA reads TGTGCCACCAGCAGAGAGGGTGTAACAGGCTTCATGAACACTGAAGCTTTCTTT. Translation gives CATSREGVTGFMNTEAFF. The gene calls are TRBV15 and TRBJ1-1, with TRBD1 as a possible D gene (5 bases). This CDR3 comprises 18 residues. The V end was cut by 0 bases, the J end by 0 bases, with 17 bases between. Germline V gives CDR1 LNHNV, CDR2 YYDKDF (reference sequence).

The chain is built from TRBV5-6 and TRBJ1-2, with TRBD1 matching over 9 bases. In germline, CDR1 is SGHDT, CDR2 YYEEEE. J was trimmed by 7 bases and V by 4 bases; bases with no gene match: 8. This CDR3 is built from 14 residues. The CDR3 nucleotides read TGTGCCAGCAGCCCACCGGGACAGGGTGTTGGCTACACCTTC. This encodes CASSPPGQGVGYTF.

The gene calls are TRBV28 and TRBJ2-5, with 7 bases matching TRBD1. The CDR3 runs 14 residues. Trimming removed 6 bases from V and 2 bases from J; junction bases left unmatched: 6. Germline lookup yields CDR1 MDHEN and CDR2 SYDVKM. The CDR3 DNA sequence: TGTGCCAGCAGCCCCGGGGACAGACAAGAGACCCAGTACTTC. This sequence encodes CASSPGDRQETQYF.

The V call is TRBV18, the J call TRBJ1-1, with TRBD1 matching over 8 bases. The CDR3 runs to 15 residues. CDR1 is KGHSH and CDR2 is LQKENI in the germline V gene. Losses at the gene ends were 3 bases for V and 0 bases for J; bases not matched to a gene: 3. CDR3 protein: CASSPPTGVNTEAFF. The CDR3 bases are TGTGCCAGCTCACCCCCGACAGGGGTGAACACTGAAGCTTTCTTT.

V usage is TRBV10-2 and J usage is TRBJ1-5, with TRBD1 as a possible D gene (6 bases). Germline V CDR1 and CDR2: WSHSY, SAAADI. V shed 3 bases and J shed 4 bases, with 10 bases lying between them. This CDR3 spans 14 amino acids. The CDR3 loop reads CASSDRDINQPQHF. CDR3 in DNA: TGCGCCAGCAGTGATCGGGACATAAATCAGCCCCAGCATTTT.

This sequence joins TRBV19 and TRBJ1-1; 8 bases fit TRBD1. The CDR3 sequence is 12 residues long. The trim removed 2 bases at V and 8 bases at J, leaving 1 base unmatched. The germline CDR1 and CDR2 sequences are LNHDA and SQIVND (reference sequence). The CDR3, as DNA: TGTGCCAGTAGTATACGGACAGGGGAAGCTTTCTTT. Residues: CASSIRTGEAFF.

This clone was seen only a few times. J is TRBJ1-1 and V is TRBV5-1; D is ambiguous. Germline V lookup: CDR1 SGHRS, CDR2 YFSETQ. The CDR3 has 14 residues. V lost 2 bases to trimming and J lost 4 bases, with 12 bases between them. The chain's CDR3 is CASSFEGQLTEAFF. The CDR3, as DNA: TGCGCCAGCAGCTTTGAGGGCCAGCTCACTGAAGCTTTCTTT.

V and J are TRBV5-1 and TRBJ1-6; the D gene is possibly TRBD1 (6 bases). CDR3 length: 17 amino acids. V was pared by 0 bases and J by 7 bases, with 17 bases between. Germline V CDR1 and CDR2: SGHRS, YFSETQ. The CDR3 nucleotides read TGCGCCAGCAGCTTGGACCCGGGGACACGCGACAATTCACCCCTCCACTTT. Translating gives CASSLDPGTRDNSPLHF.

V usage is TRBV7-9 and J usage is TRBJ1-5, with D possibly being TRBD1 (6 bases). The length of the CDR3 is 14 residues. Trimming shortened V by 5 bases and J by 7 bases, and 15 bases separated the two germline ends. The germline gives CDR1 SEHNR, CDR2 FQNEAQ (reference sequence). In DNA form, the CDR3 reads TGTGCCAGCAGCGGTGGGGGGGGGCACCAGCCCCAGCATTTT. The encoded protein is CASSGGGGHQPQHF.

The chain employs TRBV5-1 and TRBJ2-1; possible D gene TRBD1, 5 bases. The CDR3 spans 16 residues. Looked up from germline, CDR1 is SGHRS and CDR2 is YFSETQ. V was trimmed by 0 bases and J by 2 bases, leaving 12 bases between them. CDR3 sequence: CASSLGVGHPYNEQFF. CDR3 DNA sequence: TGCGCCAGCAGCTTGGGTGTAGGACATCCCTACAATGAGCAGTTCTTC.

The genes are TRBV6-1 and TRBJ2-3; possibly TRBD1 for D (5 bases). CDR1 is MNHNS and CDR2 is SASEGT in the germline V gene. The ends were cut back, 7 bases at V and 0 bases at J, with 14 bases in the middle. The CDR3 consists of 15 residues. CDR3 sequence: CASTQQATSTDTQYF. The CDR3 DNA reads as TGTGCCAGCACCCAACAGGCGACTAGCACAGATACGCAGTATTTT.

The rearrangement uses TRBV7-6 and TRBJ1-2, with 8 bases identical to TRBD1. The CDR3 contains 14 residues. The germline gives CDR1 SGHVS, CDR2 FNYEAQ. V gave up 1 base and J gave up 3 bases; unmatched junction bases: 1. CDR3 nucleotide sequence: TGTGCCAGCAGCTTAGTGGACAGGGACTATGGCTACACCTTC. Protein product: CASSLVDRDYGYTF.

The chain uses TRBV11-2 and TRBJ2-3; 8 bases map to TRBD1. The CDR3 has 16 amino acids. The germline V gene has CDR1 SGHAT and CDR2 FQNNGV. V trimming: 5 bases; J trimming: 6 bases; junction bases outside the gene matches: 13. CDR3 residues: CASSPRGTGGWDTQYF. CDR3 DNA: TGTGCCAGCAGCCCACGGGGGACAGGAGGATGGGATACGCAGTATTTT.

The genes are TRBV4-2 and TRBJ2-3; TRBD2 might be the D (7 bases). The CDR3 has 14 amino acids. Germline values: CDR1 LGHNA, CDR2 YNFKEQ. The V gene lost 4 bases and the J gene lost 5 bases, with 13 bases spanning the gap. CDR3 sequence reads: CASSRQAGEDTQYF. CDR3 coding DNA: TGTGCCAGCAGCCGACAGGCGGGGGAAGATACGCAGTATTTT.

The chain has TRBV14 and TRBJ1-6; perhaps TRBD1 as D (5 bases). Trimming cost V 0 bases and J 0 bases, with 9 bases left between them. Per germline, CDR1 SGHDN and CDR2 FVKESK. The CDR3 is 17 residues long. CDR3 nucleotide sequence: TGTGCCAGCAGCCAAGATCACAGGAGCTCCTATAATTCACCCCTCCACTTT. This encodes CASSQDHRSSYNSPLHF. Full variable domain (remainder filled in from reference TRBV14 and TRBJ1-6): EAGVTQFPSHSVIEKGQTVTLRCDPISGHDNLYWYRRVMGKEIKFLLHFVKESKQDESGMPNNRFLAERTGGTYSTLKVQPAELEDSGVYFCASSQDHRSSYNSPLHFGNGTRLTVT.

The chain carries TRBV7-2 and TRBJ2-1, with TRBD2 matching over 10 bases. The trim removed 5 bases at V and 0 bases at J, leaving 1 base unmatched. Germline CDR1 is SGHTA and CDR2 is FQGNSA. The CDR3 is made up of 15 amino acids. The CDR3 DNA reads as TGTGCCAGCAGCGCTAGCGGGGGCTCCTACAATGAGCAGTTCTTC. Its translation is CASSASGGSYNEQFF.

The V and J genes are TRBV28 and TRBJ2-5, with D possibly TRBD2 on 5 matching bases. CDR3 length: 15 residues. V was clipped by 5 bases and J by 3 bases, with 16 bases between them. From germline, CDR1 is MDHEN and CDR2 SYDVKM. The CDR3 nucleotides read TGTGCCAGCAGTCGCCGAGGGCGGTCAGAAGAGACCCAGTACTTC. Encoded protein: CASSRRGRSEETQYF.

The chain uses TRBV4-1 and TRBJ2-2, with D maybe TRBD2 (6 bases). Germline loops: CDR1 MGHRA, CDR2 YSYEKL. The CDR3 spans 17 residues. Trimming took 0 bases from V and 3 from J, leaving 14 bases between them. This CDR3 reads CASSQEATRYYTGELFF. The DNA of the CDR3 is TGCGCCAGCAGCCAAGAGGCGACTAGGTATTACACCGGGGAGCTGTTTTTT.

Comments on this clone: Within the sample, other DNA sequences also encode this same CDR3. This rearrangement joins TRBV6-5 to TRBJ2-5, with a weak D call TRBD2 (5 bases). The CDR3 consists of 14 residues. Germline V CDR1 and CDR2: MNHEY, SVGAGI. Between the trimmed V and J ends, which lost 0 bases and 5 bases, there was a span of 10 bases. CDR3 in amino acids: CASSYSSRGETQYF. The CDR3 DNA reads as TGTGCCAGCAGTTACTCGTCTCGAGGGGAGACCCAGTACTTC.

This clone has just a few counts. V is TRBV29-1 and J is TRBJ2-6; D gene ambiguous. Germline V gene lookup returns CDR1 SQVTM and CDR2 ANQGSEA. The CDR3 extends over 13 amino acids. With 4 bases removed from V and 0 bases from J, the gap between germline ends came to 4 bases. Here the CDR3 reads CSVASSGANVLTF. The CDR3 DNA reads TGCAGCGTTGCTTCCTCTGGGGCCAACGTCCTGACTTTC.

The chain has TRBV28 and TRBJ1-5; 8 bases map to TRBD1. The germline gives CDR1 MDHEN, CDR2 SYDVKM. The CDR3 has 20 amino acids. V lost 2 bases and J lost 0; bases outside the gene matches: 15. The DNA of the CDR3 is TGTGCCAGCAGTTTACCCCGGGGGGACAGGAGGGTTTATAGCAATCAGCCCCAGCATTTT. Translation gives CASSLPRGDRRVYSNQPQHF. The full variable domain, completed using reference TRBV28 and TRBJ1-5, is DVKVTQSSRYLVKRTGEKVFLECVQDMDHENMFWYRQDPGLGLRLIYFSYDVKMKEKGDIPEGYSVSREKKERFSLILESASTNQTSMYLCASSLPRGDRRVYSNQPQHFGDGTRLSIL.

V usage is TRBV5-1 and J usage is TRBJ1-2; 10 positions match TRBD1. The V gene's germline CDR1 is SGHRS and CDR2 YFSETQ. The CDR3 length is 15 residues. With 4 bases clipped from V and 3 bases from J, the junction kept 6 bases outside the gene matches. For the CDR3, the DNA is TGCGCCAGCAGCCCAAGGACAGGGGGAGACTATGGCTACACCTTC. Amino acid sequence: CASSPRTGGDYGYTF.

The chain uses TRBV30 and TRBJ1-1; 8 nucleotides agree with TRBD1. Per germline, CDR1 GTSNPN and CDR2 SVGIG (reference sequence). With V trimmed by 0 bases and J by 4 bases, 10 bases remained unmatched. This CDR3 has 16 residues. CDR3 sequence: CAWSVLQGVGVTEAFF. The CDR3 nucleotides are TGTGCCTGGAGTGTACTACAGGGGGTAGGGGTCACTGAAGCTTTCTTT.

The rearrangement joins TRBV10-1 to TRBJ2-7; D gene uncertain. CDR1 and CDR2 (germline): WNHNN, SYGVQD (reference sequence). The V end was cut by 2 bases, the J end by 0 bases, with 8 bases between. This CDR3 region has 14 residues. The CDR3 sequence is CASSEPFSSYEQYF. CDR3 sequence (DNA): TGCGCCAGCAGTGAGCCCTTTAGCTCCTACGAGCAGTACTTC.

The CDR3 loop reads CASSLSSAWNQPQHF. CDR3 bases: TGTGCCAGCAGCTTAAGTAGCGCATGGAATCAGCCCCAGCATTTT. The rearrangement links TRBV7-9 to TRBJ1-5; no clear D. The V end lost 2 bases, the J end lost 4 bases, and 12 bases lay between the germline ends. From germline, CDR1 is SEHNR and CDR2 FQNEAQ (reference sequence). The CDR3 has 15 residues.

This chain connects TRBV2 to TRBJ2-2; 15 bases are shared with TRBD2. Germline CDR1 SNHLY, CDR2 FYNNEI. The CDR3 is made up of 19 amino acids. J gave up 0 bases and V 6 bases, and 8 bases lay outside the gene matches. In DNA form, the CDR3 reads TGTGCCAGCAGGGGGACTAGCGGGGGGACACTAACGAACACCGGGGAGCTGTTTTTT. Amino acids: CASRGTSGGTLTNTGELFF.

The rearrangement joins TRBV7-9 to TRBJ1-1, with TRBD1 as a possible D gene (6 bases). V lost 3 bases and J 5 bases, leaving 16 bases between the germline ends. Germline-derived CDR1 and CDR2 are SEHNR and FQNEAQ (reference sequence). The CDR3 contains 15 residues. This chain's CDR3 is CASSFPNQGRTEAFF. CDR3 nucleotides: TGTGCCAGCAGCTTCCCTAACCAGGGGCGAACTGAAGCTTTCTTT.

This clone has just one count. The chain recombines TRBV10-3 with TRBJ1-2, with 7 bases matching TRBD1. There are 14 residues in the CDR3. The V and J ends lost 1 base and 9 bases, in that order; junction bases with no gene match: 8. The germline V gene encodes CDR1 ENHRY and CDR2 SYGVKD. The CDR3 DNA reads as TGTGCCATCAGTGAGTTGGGGACAGTTTACCGCTACACCTTC. It codes for CAISELGTVYRYTF.

The sample holds a few counts of this clone. V gene TRBV7-3 combines with J gene TRBJ1-1; D ambiguous. Trimming stripped 4 bases from V and 4 bases from J, with 10 bases between. CDR1 is SGHTA and CDR2 is FQGTGA in the germline V gene. CDR3 length: 13 amino acids. CDR3 sequence (DNA): TGTGCCAGCAGCTACCTTGGAGCCACTGAAGCTTTCTTT. Translating it yields CASSYLGATEAFF.